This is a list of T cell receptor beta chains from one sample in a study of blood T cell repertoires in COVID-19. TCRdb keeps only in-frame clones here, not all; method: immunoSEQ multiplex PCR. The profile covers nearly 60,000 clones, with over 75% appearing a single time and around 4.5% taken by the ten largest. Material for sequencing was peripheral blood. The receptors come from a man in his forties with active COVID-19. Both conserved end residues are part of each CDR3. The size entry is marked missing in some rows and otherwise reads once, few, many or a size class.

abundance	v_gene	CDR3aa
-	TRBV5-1	CASSLAGAETQYF
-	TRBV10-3	CAISATGGWTDTQYF
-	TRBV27	CASRKPGLDRGHYGYTF
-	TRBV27	CASSPRQGVSGELFF
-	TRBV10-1	CASSESGDTNEQFF
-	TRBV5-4	CASMAAANYGYTF
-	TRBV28	CASSPLGQGKNSPLHF
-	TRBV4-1	CASRPSQSRTYEQYF
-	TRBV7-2	CASNLGGNANTGELFF
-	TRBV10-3	CAISGGQDSYNEQFF
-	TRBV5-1	CASSEDRAGANVLTF
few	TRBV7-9	CASTQAEVRGEQYF
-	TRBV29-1	CSVTGGGGEQYF
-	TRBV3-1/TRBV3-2	CASSPRTGQGAGYGYTF
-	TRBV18	CASSSGQGAMGYYEQYF
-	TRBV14	CASSQDWDKNEAFF